This TCR beta chain was observed in a study of blood T cell repertoires in COVID-19. In its sample, this clone was seen once. The method was immunoSEQ multiplex PCR; TCRdb's version includes in-frame clones alone and lacks a portion of them. The table has 350,000 to 450,000 clones, roughly 90% seen once. There are 12 residues in the CDR3. J was trimmed by 8 bases and V by 6 bases; bases with no gene match: 7. The germline gives CDR1 SGDLS, CDR2 YYNGEE. This TCR came from a middle-aged woman who had been exposed to COVID-19. Sample: PBMCs or T cells enriched from blood (not recorded which). This chain connects TRBV9 to TRBJ1-2; 7 nucleotides align to TRBD1. CDR3 coding DNA: TGTGCCAGCAACACAGGGGCGGGGGGCTACACCTTC. The encoded protein is CASNTGAGGYTF.